This T cell receptor beta chain is drawn from a study of CD8 T cells in Susac syndrome (dated by TCRdb to between 2017 and 2020). Context from the whole study: Repertoire sequencing was used to test whether CD8+ T cell activation and differentiation in Susac syndrome was antigen driven. What the research found in general, with its limitations: The number of individuals in the TCR sequencing and HLA analysis was acknowledged as relatively small.

RNA was extracted with the RNeasy kit and roughly 0.45 to 1 ug was reverse transcribed using random hexamers. The immunoSEQ multiplex PCR assay, covering 54 Vbeta and 13 Jbeta segments, was used to amplify TCR beta CDR3 regions. Bias from PCR amplification was corrected by using a synthetic template baseline for primer optimization and for computational correction. The authors processed their data as follows. Reads were assigned to V, D and J genes according to IMGT and analyzed in immunoSEQ Analyzer, with only productive sequences retained. Clonality was calculated as one minus the Shannon entropy normalized by log2 of the number of productive unique sequences. Public and private clones were assessed among the 100 most prevalent clones of each patient and control. Clones were defined as Susac-specific if absent from the healthy and MS cohorts, from 1052 published viral clones and from other ImmuneACCESS disease sequences. The raw public reads went through TCRdb reprocessing: fastp at Q25, MiXCR clone calling, in-frame beta chains kept. Rows with a matching CDR3 protein are joined into one entry that keeps the most common DNA and genes. What appears here as the V and J calls and clone size reflects TCRdb's work, not the paper's. Across this sample there are about 200,000 distinct CDR3 sequences, with roughly 94% seen only once. The top ten clones comprise approximately 0.08% of the sample.

As concerns this clonotype: This receptor's antigen is unknown. Per-nucleotide qualities are absent, and no much larger clonotype sits a single base away.

CDR1 SNHLY and CDR2 FYNNEI are derived from the germline V gene. The junction carries 13 bases between V and J, which are trimmed by 4 bases and 4 bases respectively. The CDR3 has 14 amino acids, counting the end cysteine and phenylalanine. Just CDR3 DNA is preserved here, 42 bases in frame from base 1. High-throughput TCR beta sequencing profiled peripheral blood CD8+ and CD4+ T cells from healthy donors, Susac syndrome patients and multiple sclerosis patients. The multiple sclerosis controls were treatment-naive patients whose relapsing-remitting disease, either stable or active, fulfilled the revised McDonald criteria. Bulk CD8+ and CD4+ T cells were purified by magnetic negative isolation, while CD8+ TEMRA cells were enriched using FACS. Blood was collected in EDTA tubes and processed within 24 hours, with PBMCs isolated through density gradient centrifugation. PBMCs intended for TCR sequencing were frozen in liquid nitrogen and were later thawed in a 37 degrees C water bath. The sorted or isolated CD4+, CD8+ and CD8+ TEMRA cells had a purity of 90% or higher.

The sequencing input was CD4+ T cells from PBMCs. This clonotype was obtained from a human donor with multiple sclerosis. This receptor chain uses TRBV2 and TRBJ1-2; a confident D gene designation cannot be given. This receptor has the CDR3 CASSADRVSYGYTF. At the DNA level, the sequence is TGTGCCAGCAGTGCGGACCGTGTCAGCTATGGCTACACCTTC.